These 24 T cell receptor beta chains were all obtained from the same sample, sequenced in a study of shared clonotypes between healthy human individuals. Using immunoSEQ multiplex PCR, the repertoire was profiled, and TCRdb retains in-frame clones only, with some absent. This sample has around 750,000 clones, with around 74% found just once. The sequencing sample was made of memory CD4+ T cells sorted from blood. Sample subset: CD45RA-negative fraction. The source is a woman younger than 45 in good health.

This chain connects TRBV9 to TRBJ2-7; tentative D call: TRBD2 (5 bases). This CDR3 has 15 residues. Trimming shortened V by 0 bases and J by 1 base, and 11 bases separated the two germline ends. The germline V gene encodes CDR1 SGDLS and CDR2 YYNGEE. The CDR3 spells CASSVAIGSSYEQYF. CDR3 DNA: TGTGCCAGCAGCGTAGCTATTGGGAGTTCCTACGAGCAGTACTTC. The full variable domain, in which reference TRBV9 and TRBJ2-7 provide the parts outside the CDR3, is DSGVTQTPKHLITATGQRVTLRCSPRSGDLSVYWYQQSLDQGLQFLIQYYNGEERAKGNILERFSAQQFPDLHSELNLSSLELGDSALYFCASSVAIGSSYEQYFGPGTRLTVT.

The chain uses TRBV2 and TRBJ2-7, with 8 positions matching TRBD2. V gave up 8 bases and J gave up 5 bases; unmatched junction bases: 5. CDR1 SNHLY and CDR2 FYNNEI come from the germline V gene. The CDR3 extends over 12 amino acids. The CDR3 region has the DNA TGTGCCAGCTTCGCGGGAGGAGACGAGCAGTACTTC. It codes for CASFAGGDEQYF.

This clone was counted between two and nine times. The chain couples TRBV10-3 to TRBJ2-5, with 8 bases fitting TRBD1. The CDR3 loop spans 14 amino acids. Trimming removed 4 bases from V and 1 base from J; junction bases left unmatched: 2. Germline V lookup: CDR1 ENHRY, CDR2 SYGVKD. CDR3 in amino acids: CAISGGQGQETQYF. DNA for the CDR3: TGTGCCATCAGTGGCGGACAGGGCCAAGAGACCCAGTACTTC.

In this sample, this clone turned up a few times. The V gene is TRBV19, the J gene TRBJ1-4; 7 bases fit TRBD1. Germline trimming cut 3 bases from V and 11 bases from J; bases unmatched to any gene: 9. CDR3 size: 14 residues. CDR1 is LNHDA, CDR2 SQIVND, per germline (reference sequence). The CDR3 protein is CASSMEGQRKKLFF. The CDR3, as DNA: TGTGCCAGTAGTATGGAGGGACAGAGAAAGAAACTGTTTTTT. Looking up the rest from reference TRBV19 and TRBJ1-4 gives the full variable domain: DGGITQSPKYLFRKEGQNVTLSCEQNLNHDAMYWYRQDPGQGLRLIYYSQIVNDFQKGDIAEGYSVSREKKESFPLTVTSAQKNPTAFYLCASSMEGQRKKLFFGSGTQLSVL.

This clone was seen many times. The chain employs TRBV11-2 and TRBJ1-1, with 8 nucleotides matching TRBD1. Germline V lookup: CDR1 SGHAT, CDR2 FQNNGV. The length of the CDR3 is 13 residues. V was clipped by 3 bases and J by 8 bases; unmatched bases: 5. Here the CDR3 DNA reads TGTGCCAGCAGCTTGGACAGGGTTTCAGAAGCTTTCTTT. This sequence encodes CASSLDRVSEAFF.

This sequence joins TRBV2 and TRBJ1-1, with a weak D call TRBD1 (5 bases). Trimming removed 4 bases at V and 4 bases at J, with 10 bases between. This CDR3 is 13 amino acids long. CDR1 SNHLY and CDR2 FYNNEI come from the germline V gene. The CDR3 sequence is CASSGLGGTEAFF. In nucleotides, the CDR3 is TGTGCCAGCAGTGGATTGGGGGGCACTGAAGCTTTCTTT.

The chain carries TRBV5-1 and TRBJ1-5; TRBD1 matches at 8 bases. The CDR3 loop spans 15 amino acids. Per the germline V gene, CDR1 is SGHRS and CDR2 is YFSETQ. Trimming at V came to 2 bases and at J to 10 bases, leaving 11 bases not matched to a gene. The CDR3 protein is CASSLGTQGGDPQHF. In DNA form, the CDR3 reads TGCGCCAGCAGCTTAGGGACACAGGGGGGGGATCCCCAGCATTTT.

The chain joins TRBV18 to TRBJ1-1; D is uncertain. V lost 5 bases and J lost 6, with 10 bases in between. There are 12 residues in the CDR3. In germline, CDR1 is KGHSH, CDR2 LQKENI. CDR3 amino acids: CASSELRSEAFF. CDR3 nucleotide sequence: TGTGCCAGCTCAGAACTCAGGTCTGAAGCTTTCTTT.

This clone occurred many times. This sequence joins TRBV2 and TRBJ2-2; maybe TRBD1 (6 bases). CDR1 is SNHLY, CDR2 FYNNEI, per germline. The CDR3 sequence is 14 residues long. Trimming took 6 bases from V and 1 from J, leaving 9 bases between them. The CDR3 spells CASRIQGNTGELFF. The CDR3 DNA is TGTGCCAGCAGGATACAGGGGAACACCGGGGAGCTGTTTTTT.

The chain links TRBV28 to TRBJ2-7; D remains unclear. The V gene lost 7 bases and the J gene lost 3 bases, with 19 bases spanning the gap. The CDR3 contains 15 residues. Germline lookup yields CDR1 MDHEN and CDR2 SYDVKM. The CDR3: CASMSATSRVYEQYF. Here the CDR3 DNA reads TGTGCCAGCATGTCCGCTACGAGTAGAGTCTACGAGCAGTACTTC.

The chain employs TRBV19 and TRBJ2-2; D is possibly TRBD2 (5 bases). Germline values: CDR1 LNHDA, CDR2 SQIVND (reference sequence). CDR3 size: 17 residues. V was cut by 6 bases and J by 5 bases, with 22 bases left in between. In DNA form, the CDR3 reads TGTGCCAGTAGCACCCCGTATTTTGAGGGAAGGACCGGGGAGCTGTTTTTT. As protein: CASSTPYFEGRTGELFF.

CDR3 nucleotide sequence: TGCAGCGTTGTTGAGGTTTGGGAGACTGAAGCTTTCTTT. It is translated as CSVVEVWETEAFF. This sequence joins TRBV29-1 and TRBJ1-1; D is unresolved. Germline V gene sequence: CDR1 SQVTM, CDR2 ANQGSEA. The CDR3 totals 13 residues. The ends were cut back, 4 bases at V and 5 bases at J, with 14 bases in the middle. Full variable domain (outside the CDR3, taken from reference TRBV29-1 and TRBJ1-1): SAVISQKPSRDICQRGTSLTIQCQVDSQVTMMFWYRQQPGQSLTLIATANQGSEATYESGFVIDKFPISRPNLTFSTLTVSNMSPEDSSIYLCSVVEVWETEAFFGQGTRLTVV.

This clone occurred a few times. The rearrangement uses TRBV2 and TRBJ2-3, with 8 bases that match TRBD2. CDR1 and CDR2 from the germline V gene are SNHLY and FYNNEI. The junction had 8 bases not matched to a gene; V was cut back by 5 bases and J by 4 bases. The CDR3 has 15 residues. The DNA of the CDR3 is TGTGCCAGCAGTTTACTAGCGGCAAGGTCAGATACGCAGTATTTT. It is translated as CASSLLAARSDTQYF.

The V call is TRBV7-9, the J call TRBJ1-2; D unclear. The germline V gene encodes CDR1 SEHNR and CDR2 FQNEAQ (reference sequence). This CDR3 has 14 amino acids. The ends were cut back, 5 bases at V and 4 bases at J, with 14 bases in the middle. The CDR3 here is CASSHPASSYGYTF. CDR3 coding DNA: TGTGCCAGCAGCCATCCAGCCAGTAGCTATGGCTACACCTTC.

The chain couples TRBV5-1 to TRBJ1-2; a possible D gene is TRBD1 (6 bases). V was trimmed by 4 bases and J by 8 bases, leaving 15 bases between them. CDR1 is SGHRS and CDR2 is YFSETQ in the germline V gene. The CDR3 spans 13 residues. CDR3 DNA sequence: TGCGCCAGCAGCGCGGGGGCAGGGGAAGGCTACACCTTC. Protein: CASSAGAGEGYTF.

V gene TRBV7-9 combines with J gene TRBJ2-2, with D possibly matching TRBD2 (6 bases). The germline gives CDR1 SEHNR, CDR2 FQNEAQ (reference sequence). The CDR3 is made up of 16 amino acids. V lost 1 base, J lost 6 bases, and 15 bases lay in between. The CDR3 DNA follows: TGTGCCAGCAGCTTAGGTACAGGAGGGTTCGCCGGGGAGCTGTTTTTT. Translation: CASSLGTGGFAGELFF.

CDR3 sequence: CASSPLGHEQYF. The CDR3 DNA reads TGTGCCAGCTCACCACTCGGCCACGAGCAGTACTTC. The V gene is TRBV18, the J gene TRBJ2-7; D is ambiguous. V lost 1 base to trimming and J lost 5 bases, with 6 bases between them. CDR1 is KGHSH and CDR2 is LQKENI in the germline V gene. The CDR3 sequence is 12 residues long.

This sequence joins TRBV6-1 and TRBJ2-2; D remains ambiguous. CDR3 length equals 14 residues. V lost 5 bases and J 0 bases, leaving 7 bases between the germline ends. Germline V gives CDR1 MNHNS, CDR2 SASEGT. The CDR3 DNA reads TGTGCCAGCAGTCCTATAGCGAACACCGGGGAGCTGTTTTTT. Amino acids: CASSPIANTGELFF.

The V call is TRBV7-2, the J call TRBJ1-3; D may be TRBD1 (6 bases). CDR1 and CDR2 from the germline V gene are SGHTA and FQGNSA. V was trimmed by 5 bases and J by 13 bases, leaving 12 bases between them. The CDR3 is made up of 11 amino acids. CDR3 residues: CASSLDRPIYF. The DNA for the CDR3 is TGTGCCAGCAGCCTAGACAGGCCAATATATTTT.

V gene TRBV5-1 combines with J gene TRBJ2-1; 7 nucleotides line up with TRBD2. There are 14 residues in the CDR3. The germline V gene has CDR1 SGHRS and CDR2 YFSETQ. The V gene end was trimmed by 6 bases and the J gene end by 8 bases; junction bases not matched to a gene: 11. CDR3 protein: CASTGTTSGDEQFF. DNA for the CDR3: TGCGCCAGCACCGGGACTACCTCCGGAGATGAGCAGTTCTTC. The whole variable domain, filled in from reference TRBV5-1 and TRBJ2-1, reads KAGVTQTPRYLIKTRGQQVTLSCSPISGHRSVSWYQQTPGQGLQFLFEYFSETQRNKGNFPGRFSGRQFSNSRSEMNVSTLELGDSALYLCASTGTTSGDEQFFGPGTRLTVL.

This clone appeared a single time. The chain uses TRBV19 and TRBJ2-1; 15 nucleotides match TRBD2. The junction had 15 bases not matched to a gene; V was cut back by 7 bases and J by 5 bases. The CDR3 runs 19 residues. The germline CDR1 and CDR2 sequences are LNHDA and SQIVND (reference sequence). The DNA for the CDR3 is TGTGCCAGTACCCCCCTTTGGGGACTAGCGGGAGGAGGCAACAATGAGCAGTTCTTC. Translating it yields CASTPLWGLAGGGNNEQFF. The full variable domain, its missing parts supplied by reference TRBV19 and TRBJ2-1, is DGGITQSPKYLFRKEGQNVTLSCEQNLNHDAMYWYRQDPGQGLRLIYYSQIVNDFQKGDIAEGYSVSREKKESFPLTVTSAQKNPTAFYLCASTPLWGLAGGGNNEQFFGPGTRLTVL.

The chain combines TRBV7-8 with TRBJ2-1, with D hard to call. Between the trimmed V and J ends, which lost 1 base and 3 bases, there was a span of 4 bases. Germline V gene lookup returns CDR1 SGHVS and CDR2 FQNEAQ. The CDR3 has 13 amino acids. The CDR3 bases are TGTGCCAGCAGCTTAGAACTCTACAATGAGCAGTTCTTC. Its protein is CASSLELYNEQFF.

This rearrangement joins TRBV5-4 to TRBJ2-7, with 10 bases matching TRBD2. The CDR3 has 15 amino acids. Germline CDR1 SGHNT, CDR2 YYREEE (reference sequence). V shed 4 bases and J 3 bases; nucleotides not matched to a gene: 7. CDR3 coding DNA: TGTGCCAGCAGCCGGGGGACTAGCGTCGTCTACGAGCAGTACTTC. This translates into CASSRGTSVVYEQYF.

This clone was recorded once. This chain links TRBV7-3 with TRBJ2-3; D perhaps matches TRBD2 (6 bases). V was pared by 1 base and J by 0 bases, with 8 bases between. This CDR3 spans 15 amino acids. CDR1 is SGHTA, CDR2 FQGTGA, per germline. CDR3 in DNA: TGTGCCAGCAGCTTAAAAGGGACTAGCACAGATACGCAGTATTTT. It codes for CASSLKGTSTDTQYF.